This T cell receptor beta chain was observed in a study of somatic mutations in cytotoxic T cells in rheumatoid arthritis (dated by TCRdb to about 2017). In terms of the full investigation: A FACSAria II or Sony SH800 was used to flow-sort some V beta antibody-stained T-cell populations at nearly 100% purity, and TCRB sequencing was also done on sorted V beta1+ cells. Median age was essentially the same in the patient group and the control group. To characterize clonality, the study used TCRB deep sequencing while asking whether somatic mutations are carried by expanded CD8+ T-cell clones in newly diagnosed, untreated rheumatoid arthritis. A total of 65 rheumatoid arthritis patients and over 15 healthy controls underwent TCRB deep sequencing. Results and caveats for the whole study, not just this receptor: The finding that TRBV07 was slightly underrepresented in patients was left unadjusted for multiple comparisons. CD8+ T-cell clonality did not differ significantly between rheumatoid arthritis patients and age-matched healthy controls. Healthy controls showed no age-related increase in CD8+ clonality, whereas patients did (Spearman r of about 0.53). In about an eighth of the 65 patients the largest CD8+ clone exceeded 20% of CD8+ cells, and several identical CD8+ TCRB sequences were shared between blood and synovial fluid. It was unknown which antigens the expanded CD8+ clones targeted, and their absence from virus-specific databases did not exclude viral specificity.

Comments on this clone: Its antigen has not been determined. The sample holds no much larger clone one base away, and base qualities are not on file.

Genomic DNA underwent TCRB CDR3 sequencing using the immunoSEQ assay. As for how the authors treated the data: Analyses were restricted to productive TCRB rearrangements. Defining a clone by its unique TCRB CDR3 sequence, the study calculated clonality as a productive clonality index derived from Shannon entropy. Repertoire overlap for a pair of samples was computed from each clone's template counts relative to total templates per sample. V-gene usage from TCRB sequencing and V-gene usage measured by flow cytometry were correlated (Spearman r of approximately 0.62). TCRdb's version of the immuneACCESS table is confined to in-frame rearrangements and falls short of the full clone set. An unresolved V gene accounts for under half of the shortfall where checked; the remainder is of unknown origin. The DNA was the basis for D and trimming; V, J and clone size are from that table. This sample comprises around 19,000 clones, 74% of them detected only once. The ten largest account for 5.3% of the sample.

With a median age of 56 years (range roughly 21-75) and approximately 50% female, the healthy controls consisted of under 25 blood donors whose buffy coats were used. Flow cytometry confirmed the purity of CD4+ and CD8+ cells that had been isolated by positive magnetic bead selection on an AutoMACS. Peripheral blood mononuclear cells were obtained using density gradient separation with Ficoll-Paque PLUS. Nucleospin Tissue or Tissue XS kits were used to extract DNA from CD4-enriched, CD8-enriched or PBMC samples, and a Qubit 2.0 fluorometer was used for quantification. Cut back by 0 bases and 1 base, the V and J ends lie 13 bases apart. Reading from cysteine to phenylalanine, the CDR3 counts 16 amino acids. Only the CDR3 DNA is retained, 48 bases long and in frame from the first base. CDR1 is given as LGHNA and CDR2 as YSLEER, both from the germline V gene.

Sequencing input: CD8+ T cells sorted from blood. Here the chain combines TRBV4-3 and TRBJ2-7; the D segment could be TRBD1, given 5 matching bases. This TCR was sampled from a man aged 55 to 69 in good health. The CDR3 has the sequence CASSQDQGTGSYEQYF. Here is the DNA: TGCGCCAGCAGCCAAGATCAGGGAACAGGATCCTACGAGCAGTACTTC.